This TCR beta chain originates from a study of PD-1 and CTLA-4 blockade in melanoma. Clones were read by immunoSEQ multiplex PCR, and TCRdb kept only the in-frame ones, dropping some. This sample has around 31,000 clones, with approximately 90% found just once. The V gene lost 1 base and the J gene lost 7 bases, with 14 bases spanning the gap. CDR3 length: 15 residues. Germline V gene lookup returns CDR1 MNHEY and CDR2 SMNVEV (reference sequence). The specimen comprised CD8+ T cells from peripheral blood, sampled from a patient given anti-PD-1 treatment. The chain uses TRBV27 and TRBJ2-1; D is perhaps TRBD2 (7 bases). The sequence was collected from a human donor with melanoma. This chain's CDR3 is CASSLFFRGGNEQFF. CDR3 nucleotide sequence: TGTGCCAGCAGTTTATTCTTCAGGGGAGGGAATGAGCAGTTCTTC.